This T cell receptor beta chain was found in a study of cytomegalovirus exposure and HLA in healthy donors. Notes on the study in general: Cytomegalovirus-associated status was assigned to about 160 TCR beta chains.

The CDR3 is 13 amino acids. Germline assignment: CDR1 SGHRS and CDR2 YFSETQ. Deletions cut 2 bases from V and 2 bases from J, with 7 bases between. As concerns this clone: Its antigen is not known.

Primers included in the PCR were 60 Vbeta and 13 Jbeta primers. Sequencing used immunoSEQ multiplex PCR; TCRdb keeps in-frame clones, though not all of them. Here the sample spans 160,000 or so clones, roughly 85% being singletons. The material sequenced was PBMCs. The TCR comes from a woman aged 40 to 50 in good health and CMV-seronegative. V is TRBV5-1 and J is TRBJ1-2; D unresolved. The CDR3 here is CASSFQQNYGYTF. For the CDR3, the DNA is TGCGCCAGCAGCTTTCAACAGAACTATGGCTACACCTTC.